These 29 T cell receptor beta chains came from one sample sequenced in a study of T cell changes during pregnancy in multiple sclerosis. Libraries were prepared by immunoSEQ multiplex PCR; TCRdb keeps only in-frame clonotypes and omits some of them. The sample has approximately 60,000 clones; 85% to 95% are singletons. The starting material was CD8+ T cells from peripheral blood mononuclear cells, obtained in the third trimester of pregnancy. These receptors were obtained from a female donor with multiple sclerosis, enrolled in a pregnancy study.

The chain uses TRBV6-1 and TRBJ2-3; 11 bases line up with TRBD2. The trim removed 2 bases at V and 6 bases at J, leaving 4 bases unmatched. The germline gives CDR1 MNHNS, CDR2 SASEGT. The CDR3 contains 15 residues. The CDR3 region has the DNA TGTGCCAGCAGTGAACTAGCGGGAGGTGCGGATACGCAGTATTTT. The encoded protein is CASSELAGGADTQYF.

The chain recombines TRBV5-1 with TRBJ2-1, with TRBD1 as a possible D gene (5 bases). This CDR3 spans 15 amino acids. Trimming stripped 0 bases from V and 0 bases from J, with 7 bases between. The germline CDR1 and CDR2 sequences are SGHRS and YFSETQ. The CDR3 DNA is TGCGCCAGCAGCTTGGGACAGAGCTCCTACAATGAGCAGTTCTTC. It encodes CASSLGQSSYNEQFF.

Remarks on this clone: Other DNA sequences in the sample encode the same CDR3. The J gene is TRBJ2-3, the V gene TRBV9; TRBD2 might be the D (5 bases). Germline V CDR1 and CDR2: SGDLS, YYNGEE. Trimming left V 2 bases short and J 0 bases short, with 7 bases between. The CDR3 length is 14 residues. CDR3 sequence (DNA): TGTGCCAGCAGCGTGTCGGGGAGCACAGATACGCAGTATTTT. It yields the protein CASSVSGSTDTQYF.

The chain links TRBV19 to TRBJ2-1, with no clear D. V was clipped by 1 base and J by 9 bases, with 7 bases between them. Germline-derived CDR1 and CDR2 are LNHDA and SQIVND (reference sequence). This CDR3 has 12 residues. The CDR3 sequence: CASSIGHVEQFF. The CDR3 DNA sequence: TGTGCCAGTAGTATAGGGCATGTTGAGCAGTTCTTC. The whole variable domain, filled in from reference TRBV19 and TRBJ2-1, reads DGGITQSPKYLFRKEGQNVTLSCEQNLNHDAMYWYRQDPGQGLRLIYYSQIVNDFQKGDIAEGYSVSREKKESFPLTVTSAQKNPTAFYLCASSIGHVEQFFGPGTRLTVL.

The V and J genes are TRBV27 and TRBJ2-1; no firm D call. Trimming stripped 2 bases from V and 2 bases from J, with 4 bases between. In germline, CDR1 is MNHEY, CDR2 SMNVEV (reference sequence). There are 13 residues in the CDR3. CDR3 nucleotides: TGTGCCAGCAGTTTACGGGCCTACAATGAGCAGTTCTTC. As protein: CASSLRAYNEQFF.

CDR3 amino acids: CASSLPQGAAIDEQFF. The CDR3 bases are TGTGCCAGCAGTCTACCCCAGGGGGCTGCTATCGATGAGCAGTTCTTC. V usage is TRBV28 and J usage is TRBJ2-1, with TRBD1 matching over 8 bases. Germline CDR1 reads MDHEN; CDR2 reads SYDVKM. The CDR3 is made up of 16 amino acids. V shed 5 bases and J 8 bases; nucleotides not matched to a gene: 14.

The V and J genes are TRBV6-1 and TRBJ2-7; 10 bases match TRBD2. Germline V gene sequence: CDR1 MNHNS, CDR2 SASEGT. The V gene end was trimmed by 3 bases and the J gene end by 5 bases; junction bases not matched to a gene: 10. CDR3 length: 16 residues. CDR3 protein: CASSDGSGGVFDEQYF. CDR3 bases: TGTGCCAGCAGTGATGGGAGCGGGGGGGTATTTGACGAGCAGTACTTC.

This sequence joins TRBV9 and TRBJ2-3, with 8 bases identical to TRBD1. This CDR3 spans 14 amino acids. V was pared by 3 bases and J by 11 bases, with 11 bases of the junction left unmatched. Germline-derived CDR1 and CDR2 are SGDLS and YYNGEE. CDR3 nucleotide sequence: TGTGCCAGCAGCGCAACGCCGGGACAGGCTAAGCAGTATTTT. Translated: CASSATPGQAKQYF.

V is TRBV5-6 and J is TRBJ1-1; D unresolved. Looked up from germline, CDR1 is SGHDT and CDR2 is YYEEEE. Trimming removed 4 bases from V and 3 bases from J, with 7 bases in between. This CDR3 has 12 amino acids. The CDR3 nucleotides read TGTGCCAGCAGCCTAGAGCACACTGAAGCTTTCTTT. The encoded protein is CASSLEHTEAFF. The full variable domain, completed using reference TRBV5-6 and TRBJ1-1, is DAGVTQSPTHLIKTRGQQVTLRCSPKSGHDTVSWYQQALGQGPQFIFQYYEEEERQRGNFPDRFSGHQFPNYSSELNVNALLLGDSALYLCASSLEHTEAFFGQGTRLTVV.

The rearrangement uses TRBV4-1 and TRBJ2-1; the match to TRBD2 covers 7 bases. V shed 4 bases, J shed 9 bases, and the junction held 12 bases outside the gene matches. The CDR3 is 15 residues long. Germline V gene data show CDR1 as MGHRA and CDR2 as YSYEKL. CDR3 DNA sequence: TGCGCCAGCAGCCGCTACGGGGGGTGGGTGGTTGAGCAGTTCTTC. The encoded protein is CASSRYGGWVVEQFF.

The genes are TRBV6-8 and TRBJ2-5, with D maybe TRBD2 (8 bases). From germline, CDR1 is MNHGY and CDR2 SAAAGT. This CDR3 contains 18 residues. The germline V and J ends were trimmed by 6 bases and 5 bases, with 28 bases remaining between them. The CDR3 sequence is CASSLPPLGRGLGETQYF. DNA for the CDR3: TGTGCCAGCAGCCTACCACCTCTCGGGAGGGGGCTTGGTGAGACCCAGTACTTC.

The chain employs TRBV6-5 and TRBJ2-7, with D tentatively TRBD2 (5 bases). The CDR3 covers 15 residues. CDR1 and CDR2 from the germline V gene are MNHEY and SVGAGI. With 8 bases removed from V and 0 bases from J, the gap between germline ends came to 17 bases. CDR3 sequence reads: CASRPRGLSSYEQYF. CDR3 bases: TGTGCCAGCCGTCCTCGCGGACTTAGCTCCTACGAGCAGTACTTC.

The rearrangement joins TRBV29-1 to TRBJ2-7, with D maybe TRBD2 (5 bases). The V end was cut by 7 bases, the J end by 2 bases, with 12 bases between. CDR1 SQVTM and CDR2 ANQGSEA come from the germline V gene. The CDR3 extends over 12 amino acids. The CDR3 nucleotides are TGCAGCGCCCTACTAGGGACCTACGAGCAGTACTTC. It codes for CSALLGTYEQYF.

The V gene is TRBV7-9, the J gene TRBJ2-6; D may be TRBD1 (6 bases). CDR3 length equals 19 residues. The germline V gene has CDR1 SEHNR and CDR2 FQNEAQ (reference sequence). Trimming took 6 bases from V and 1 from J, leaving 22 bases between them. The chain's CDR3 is CASSSPAGQYLSGANVLTF. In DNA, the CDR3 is TGTGCCAGCAGTTCCCCAGCAGGACAGTATCTATCTGGGGCCAACGTCCTGACTTTC.

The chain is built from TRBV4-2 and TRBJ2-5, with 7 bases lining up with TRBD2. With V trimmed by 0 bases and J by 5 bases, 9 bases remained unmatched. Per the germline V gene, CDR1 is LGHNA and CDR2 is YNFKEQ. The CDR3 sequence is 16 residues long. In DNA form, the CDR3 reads TGTGCCAGCAGCCAAGAACAGGCGGGAGAGGAGGAGACCCAGTACTTC. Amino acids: CASSQEQAGEEETQYF.

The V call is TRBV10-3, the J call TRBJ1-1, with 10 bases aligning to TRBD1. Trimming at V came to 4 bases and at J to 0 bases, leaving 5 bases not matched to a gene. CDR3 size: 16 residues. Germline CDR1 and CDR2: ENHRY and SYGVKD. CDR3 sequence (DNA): TGTGCCATCAGTGTCCGGACAGGGGGTATGAACACTGAAGCTTTCTTT. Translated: CAISVRTGGMNTEAFF.

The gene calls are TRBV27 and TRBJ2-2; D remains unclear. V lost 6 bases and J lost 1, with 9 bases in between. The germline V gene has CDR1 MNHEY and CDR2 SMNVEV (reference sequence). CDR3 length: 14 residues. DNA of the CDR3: TGTGCCAGCAGGCGCGGAAAGAACACCGGGGAGCTGTTTTTT. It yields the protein CASRRGKNTGELFF.

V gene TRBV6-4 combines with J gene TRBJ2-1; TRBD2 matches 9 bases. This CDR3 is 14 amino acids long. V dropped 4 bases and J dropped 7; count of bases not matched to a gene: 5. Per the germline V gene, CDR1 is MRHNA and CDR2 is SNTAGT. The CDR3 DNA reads TGTGCCAGCAGTGTGGCGGGAGGGCCAAATGAGCAGTTCTTC. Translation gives CASSVAGGPNEQFF.

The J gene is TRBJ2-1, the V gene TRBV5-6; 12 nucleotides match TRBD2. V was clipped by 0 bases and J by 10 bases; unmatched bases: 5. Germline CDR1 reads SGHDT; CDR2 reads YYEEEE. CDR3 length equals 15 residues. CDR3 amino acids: CASSLGLAGDVEQFF. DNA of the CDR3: TGTGCCAGCAGCTTGGGACTAGCGGGAGATGTAGAGCAGTTCTTC.

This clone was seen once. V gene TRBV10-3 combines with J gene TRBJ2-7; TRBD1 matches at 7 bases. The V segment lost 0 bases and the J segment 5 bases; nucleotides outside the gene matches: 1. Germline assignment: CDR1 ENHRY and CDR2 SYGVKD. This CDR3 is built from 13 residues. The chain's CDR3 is CAISESTGNEQYF. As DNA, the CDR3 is TGTGCCATCAGTGAGTCGACAGGGAACGAGCAGTACTTC.

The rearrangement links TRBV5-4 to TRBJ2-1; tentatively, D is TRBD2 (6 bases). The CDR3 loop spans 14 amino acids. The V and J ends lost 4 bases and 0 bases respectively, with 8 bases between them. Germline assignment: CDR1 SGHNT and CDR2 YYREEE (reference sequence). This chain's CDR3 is CASSPGLSYNEQFF. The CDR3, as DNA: TGTGCCAGCAGCCCGGGACTCTCCTACAATGAGCAGTTCTTC. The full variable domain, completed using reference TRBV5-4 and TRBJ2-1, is ETGVTQSPTHLIKTRGQQVTLRCSSQSGHNTVSWYQQALGQGPQFIFQYYREEENGRGNFPPRFSGLQFPNYSSELNVNALELDDSALYLCASSPGLSYNEQFFGPGTRLTVL.

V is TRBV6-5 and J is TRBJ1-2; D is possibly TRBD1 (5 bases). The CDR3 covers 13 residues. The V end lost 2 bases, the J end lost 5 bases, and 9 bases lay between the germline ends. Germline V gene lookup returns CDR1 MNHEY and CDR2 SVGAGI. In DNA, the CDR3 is TGTGCCAGCAGTTACCAGGGAGGGTATGGCTACACCTTC. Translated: CASSYQGGYGYTF.

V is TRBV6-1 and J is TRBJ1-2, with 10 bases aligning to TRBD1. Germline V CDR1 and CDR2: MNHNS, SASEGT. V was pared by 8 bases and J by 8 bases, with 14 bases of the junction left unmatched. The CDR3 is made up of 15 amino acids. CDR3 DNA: TGTGCCAGCGGGGACAGGGGTGACCTATTAGGAGGCTACACCTTC. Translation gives CASGDRGDLLGGYTF.

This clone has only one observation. The CDR3 loop reads CASSRTGVQPQHF. CDR3 nucleotide sequence: TGTGCCAGCTCCCGGACAGGGGTTCAGCCCCAGCATTTT. The chain employs TRBV6-6 and TRBJ1-5, with TRBD1 matching 9 bases. Germline V CDR1 and CDR2: MNHNY, SVGAGI (reference sequence). This CDR3 comprises 13 residues. V shed 8 bases, J shed 6 bases, and the junction held 5 bases outside the gene matches.

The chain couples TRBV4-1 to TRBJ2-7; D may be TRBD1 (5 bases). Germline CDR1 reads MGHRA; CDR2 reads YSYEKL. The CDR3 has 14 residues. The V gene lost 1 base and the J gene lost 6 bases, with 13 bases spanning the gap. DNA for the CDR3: TGCGCCAGCAGCCAAGCTGTGTTCAGGGCCGAGCAGTACTTC. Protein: CASSQAVFRAEQYF.

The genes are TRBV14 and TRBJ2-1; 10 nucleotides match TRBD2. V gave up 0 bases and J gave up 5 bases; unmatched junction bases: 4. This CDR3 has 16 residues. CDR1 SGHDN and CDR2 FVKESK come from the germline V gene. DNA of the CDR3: TGTGCCAGCAGCCAAGATCCTAGCGGGAGAGACAATGAGCAGTTCTTC. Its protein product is CASSQDPSGRDNEQFF.

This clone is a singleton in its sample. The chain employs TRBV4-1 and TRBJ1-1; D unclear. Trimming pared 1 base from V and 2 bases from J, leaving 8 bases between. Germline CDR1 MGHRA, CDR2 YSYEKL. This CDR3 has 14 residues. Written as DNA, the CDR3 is TGCGCCAGCAGCCAAGTGGGCTTTAACACTGAAGCTTTCTTT. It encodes CASSQVGFNTEAFF.

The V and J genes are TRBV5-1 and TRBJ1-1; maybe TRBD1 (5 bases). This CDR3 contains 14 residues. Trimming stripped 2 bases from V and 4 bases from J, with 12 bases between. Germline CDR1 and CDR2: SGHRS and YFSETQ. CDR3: CASSFRGGGTEAFF. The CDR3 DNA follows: TGCGCCAGCAGCTTCCGGGGCGGGGGCACTGAAGCTTTCTTT.

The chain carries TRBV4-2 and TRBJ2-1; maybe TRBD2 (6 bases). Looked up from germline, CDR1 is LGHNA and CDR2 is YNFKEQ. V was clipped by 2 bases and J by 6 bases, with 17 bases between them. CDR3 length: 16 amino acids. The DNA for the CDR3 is TGTGCCAGCAGCCAATCCCCGACGGGAGAGATCAATGAGCAGTTCTTC. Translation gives CASSQSPTGEINEQFF.